The clone carrying this T cell receptor beta chain was seen a single time. Profiling relied on immunoSEQ multiplex PCR, and the TCRdb table lists in-frame clones only, not all of them. The sample lists approximately 210,000 clones; about 95% were seen once. The source of the sample is a study of T cell responses to AZD1222 COVID-19 vaccine. The source material was peripheral blood, sampled 28 days after the second dose of the MenACWY control vaccine. The clonotype originates from an adult who received the MenACWY meningococcal vaccine as a control.

CDR3 nucleotide sequence: TGTGCCAGCAGTTTTCGACTAGGAAGAACGACCCGTGGATTTAATGAGCAGTTCTTC. This translates into CASSFRLGRTTRGFNEQFF. The genes are TRBV27 and TRBJ2-1; tentative D call: TRBD2 (6 bases). Germline lookup yields CDR1 MNHEY and CDR2 SMNVEV (reference sequence). This CDR3 has 19 residues. The germline V and J ends were trimmed by 3 bases and 7 bases, with 28 bases remaining between them.